The rows below give T cell receptor beta chains drawn from one sample of a study of T cell responses to AZD1222 COVID-19 vaccine. Sequencing used immunoSEQ multiplex PCR; TCRdb keeps in-frame clones, though not all of them. The sample comprises 120,000 or so clones, about 90% of which are singletons, and roughly 5.4% rests with the top ten. Sequenced material: peripheral blood, taken on day 0 of AZD1222 vaccination. The source of these receptors is an adult in good health. Each CDR3 is given with its conserved first and last residue. The D gene is left open where the match is weak. Size is stated for part of the rows, as once, few or many counts, or as a class when the clone is expanded.

j_gene | d_gene | v_gene | abundance | CDR3nt | CDR3aa
TRBJ2-1 | NA | TRBV7-9 | NA | TGTGCCAGCAGCCCTTTAGGGAGCTCCTACAATGAGCAGTTCTTC | CASSPLGSSYNEQFF
TRBJ1-1 | NA | TRBV6-6 | NA | TGTGCCAGCAGCTCTAACGACAGGGAAGCTTTCTTT | CASSSNDREAFF
TRBJ1-3 | NA | TRBV19 | NA | TGTGCCAGTAGTACCTTTGGGGACACCATATATTTT | CASSTFGDTIYF
TRBJ1-3 | NA | TRBV7-6 | NA | TGTGCCAGCAGCCAGCGAGGGGACGTCTCTGGAAACACCATATATTTT | CASSQRGDVSGNTIYF
TRBJ2-7 | TRBD1 | TRBV6-2/TRBV6-3 | NA | TGTGCCAGCAGTCCCCACAAGTGGACAGGGGACTACGAGCAGTACTTC | CASSPHKWTGDYEQYF
TRBJ2-7 | TRBD2 | TRBV19 | NA | TGTGCCAGCGGGAGGAATGACCTTTACTTC | CASGRNDLYF
TRBJ1-6 | NA | TRBV4-3 | NA | TGCGCCAGCAGCCAAGGAAGGGTAGAAACGAATTCACCCCTCCACTTT | CASSQGRVETNSPLHF
TRBJ1-6 | TRBD1 | TRBV5-1 | NA | TGCGCCAGCAGCGGGGACAGTAATTCACCCCTCCACTTT | CASSGDSNSPLHF
TRBJ2-7 | NA | TRBV5-1 | NA | TGCGCCAGCAGCTTTACTAGAAACGAGCAGTACTTC | CASSFTRNEQYF
TRBJ1-5 | NA | TRBV6-6 | NA | TGTGCCAGCAGTTTCGGAGGAGCCAGTCTCAATCAGCCCCAGCATTTT | CASSFGGASLNQPQHF
TRBJ1-5 | TRBD1 | TRBV2 | once | TGTGCCAGCAGGATTACAGGGGACAATCAGCCCCAGCATTTT | CASRITGDNQPQHF
TRBJ1-3 | NA | TRBV6-4 | NA | TGTGCCAGCAGCGAGGAAATTGGAAACACCATATATTTT | CASSEEIGNTIYF
TRBJ2-1 | NA | TRBV7-2 | NA | TGTGCCAGCAGCCGGGACGGCCCGAACAATGAGCAGTTCTTC | CASSRDGPNNEQFF
TRBJ2-3 | NA | TRBV5-1 | NA | TGCGCCAGCTCCTGGGGGAGGCCCTCAGAAGATACGCAGTATTTT | CASSWGRPSEDTQYF
TRBJ1-1 | NA | TRBV18 | NA | TGTGCCAGCTCCCCTGCAGGCGGGAACACTGAAGCTTTCTTT | CASSPAGGNTEAFF
TRBJ1-2 | NA | TRBV3-1/TRBV3-2 | NA | TGTGCCAGCAGCCAGTCACCGGGCCTAGCCGCGGGCTACACCTTC | CASSQSPGLAAGYTF
TRBJ1-3 | NA | TRBV5-1 | NA | TGCGCCAGCAGCTTAACCTTCTCTGGAAACACCATATATTTT | CASSLTFSGNTIYF
TRBJ1-4 | NA | TRBV11-3 | NA | TGTGCCAGCAGCTTCGGGCCGTCTAATGAAAAACTGTTTTTT | CASSFGPSNEKLFF
TRBJ1-1 | NA | TRBV10-3 | once | TGTGCCATCAGTGATATGGCGGGGGGGGTGAACACTGAAGCTTTCTTT | CAISDMAGGVNTEAFF
TRBJ1-1 | TRBD1 | TRBV3-1/TRBV3-2 | NA | TGTGCCAGCAGTCCCGGGACAGGGCGGACTGAAGCTTTCTTT | CASSPGTGRTEAFF
TRBJ1-1 | NA | TRBV30 | few | TGTGCCTGGAGTGTAGTACGGGGGAACACTGAAGCTTTCTTT | CAWSVVRGNTEAFF
TRBJ2-3 | TRBD1 | TRBV5-1 | NA | TGCGCCAGCAGCCGGGGACAGTTGTTAACAGATACGCAGTATTTT | CASSRGQLLTDTQYF
TRBJ2-7 | TRBD2 | TRBV18 | NA | TGTGCCAGCTCACCACCCCGGGGGGGAGTGGGCGAGCAGTACTTC | CASSPPRGGVGEQYF
TRBJ1-6 | TRBD1 | TRBV30 | NA | TGTGCCTGGAGTGTAAGGACAGGGTTTAATTCACCCCTCCACTTT | CAWSVRTGFNSPLHF
TRBJ2-7 | NA | TRBV11-2 | NA | TGTGCCAGCAGCTTAGGCTTTTCTTCCTACGAGCAGTACTTC | CASSLGFSSYEQYF
TRBJ1-5 | NA | TRBV6-5 | NA | TGTGCCAGCGCTAAGTCAAGCAATCAGCCCCAGCATTTT | CASAKSSNQPQHF
TRBJ2-1 | NA | TRBV10-3 | NA | TGTGCCATCGCTAACTACAACTACAATGAGCAGTTCTTC | CAIANYNYNEQFF
TRBJ2-7 | NA | TRBV18 | NA | TGTGCCAGCTCACCTGCACAGGGAGCCTACGAGCAGTACTTC | CASSPAQGAYEQYF
TRBJ2-6 | NA | TRBV9 | NA | TGTGCCAGCAGCGTGACAGGCCGCTCTGGGGCCAACGTCCTGACTTTC | CASSVTGRSGANVLTF
TRBJ2-7 | NA | TRBV15 | NA | TGTGCCACCAGCCGAGGTGACGCCCAAGGAGAGCAGTACTTC | CATSRGDAQGEQYF
TRBJ1-1 | TRBD1 | TRBV29-1 | NA | TGCAGCGTAGAGGGACAGGCGAACACTGAAGCTTTCTTT | CSVEGQANTEAFF